This TCR beta chain was identified during a study of blood T cell repertoires in COVID-19. Across the study: Specimens from acute and convalescent COVID-19 originated in the United States, Italy and Spain. T cells, B-cell-depleted T cells, or PBMCs provided the cDNA or gDNA that served as material.

In the original processing: Reference gene primer amplification gave nucleated cell count estimates. Sequenced by immunoSEQ multiplex PCR; TCRdb stores in-frame clones only, minus some. D and trimming come from the DNA, and the V and J calls and clone size come from that table. The data hold some 50,000 clones, with approximately 80% observed a single time. Germline lookup yields CDR1 LNHDA and CDR2 SQIVND (reference sequence). The V end was cut by 11 bases, the J end by 2 bases, with 12 bases between. The CDR3 is made up of 13 amino acids. The chain is built from TRBV19 and TRBJ1-4; maybe TRBD1 (5 bases). Sequenced: peripheral blood. The receptor was isolated from a human donor with active or convalescent COVID-19. The donor label of this sample is uncertain. In nucleotides, the CDR3 is TGTGCCGCCGGGGGGTTTACTAATGAAAAACTGTTTTTT. Protein sequence: CAAGGFTNEKLFF.